This note documents a single T cell receptor (beta chain) sequence. The method was immunoSEQ multiplex PCR; TCRdb's version includes in-frame clones alone and lacks a portion of them. The table records hundreds of thousands of clones, about 91% of them present only once. The sample comes from a study of shared clonotypes between healthy human individuals. In the naive CD8 group, cells lacked CD45RO and were positively selected for CCR7, so terminally differentiated effector memory CD45RA+ cells were left out. The CDR3 runs to 15 residues. V was cut by 1 base and J by 0 bases, with 10 bases left in between. Germline lookup yields CDR1 SGHVS and CDR2 FNYEAQ.

The source of this sequence is a man aged 30 to 45 in good health. V is TRBV7-6 and J is TRBJ2-7, with D maybe TRBD1 (6 bases). The sample was naive CD8+ T cells sorted from blood. The CDR3 sequence is CASSLEDSLSYEQYF. The DNA for the CDR3 is TGTGCCAGCAGCTTAGAGGACAGCCTCTCCTACGAGCAGTACTTC.